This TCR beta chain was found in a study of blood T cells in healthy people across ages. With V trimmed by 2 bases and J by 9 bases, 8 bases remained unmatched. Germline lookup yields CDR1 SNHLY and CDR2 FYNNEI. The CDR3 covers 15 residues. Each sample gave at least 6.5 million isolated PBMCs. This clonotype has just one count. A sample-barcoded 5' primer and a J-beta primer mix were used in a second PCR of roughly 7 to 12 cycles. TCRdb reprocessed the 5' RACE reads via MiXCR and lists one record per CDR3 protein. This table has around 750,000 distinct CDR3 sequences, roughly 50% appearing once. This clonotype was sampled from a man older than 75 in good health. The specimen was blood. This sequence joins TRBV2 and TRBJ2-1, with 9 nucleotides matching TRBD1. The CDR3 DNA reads TGTGCCAGCAGTGAAAGAAGGACAGGGGTCGGTGAGCAGTTCTTC. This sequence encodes CASSERRTGVGEQFF.